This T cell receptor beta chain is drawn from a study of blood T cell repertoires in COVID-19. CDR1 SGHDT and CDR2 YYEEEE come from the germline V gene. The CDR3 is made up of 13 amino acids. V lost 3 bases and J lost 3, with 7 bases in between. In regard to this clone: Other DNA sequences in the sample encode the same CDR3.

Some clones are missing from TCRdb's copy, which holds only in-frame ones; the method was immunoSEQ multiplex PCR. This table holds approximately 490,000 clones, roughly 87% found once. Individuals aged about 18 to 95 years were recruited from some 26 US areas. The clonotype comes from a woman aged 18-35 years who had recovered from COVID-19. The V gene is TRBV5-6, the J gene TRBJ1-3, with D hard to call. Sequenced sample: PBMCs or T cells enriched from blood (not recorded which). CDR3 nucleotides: TGTGCCAGCAGCTCTTACAGTGGAAACACCATATATTTT. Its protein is CASSSYSGNTIYF. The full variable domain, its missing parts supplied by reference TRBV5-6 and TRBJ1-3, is DAGVTQSPTHLIKTRGQQVTLRCSPKSGHDTVSWYQQALGQGPQFIFQYYEEEERQRGNFPDRFSGHQFPNYSSELNVNALLLGDSALYLCASSSYSGNTIYFGEGSWLTVV.